This entry concerns a single TCR beta chain. Its antigen is undetermined. These data originate in a study of CD4 T cells in relation to SARS-CoV-2 and coronaviruses. Study at large: ViraFEST: approximately eleven-day antigen culture of PBMCs, then TCR beta CDR3 sequencing.

Repertoires were generated with immunoSEQ multiplex PCR, while TCRdb's copy carries only in-frame clones and drops some. The sample consists of around 34,000 clones, more than 60% of them appearing once. The CDR3 loop spans 16 amino acids. J was trimmed by 3 bases and V by 4 bases; bases with no gene match: 9. Germline CDR1 is SEHNR and CDR2 is FQNEAQ (reference sequence). The clonotype originates from an adult with COVID-19. Sequenced input: memory CD4+ T cells from PBMCs, cultured in vitro. This rearrangement joins TRBV7-9 to TRBJ1-2; 9 bases fit TRBD1. CDR3: CASSSLRTGVDYGYTF. In nucleotides, the CDR3 is TGTGCCAGCAGCTCCTTACGGACAGGGGTAGACTATGGCTACACCTTC.